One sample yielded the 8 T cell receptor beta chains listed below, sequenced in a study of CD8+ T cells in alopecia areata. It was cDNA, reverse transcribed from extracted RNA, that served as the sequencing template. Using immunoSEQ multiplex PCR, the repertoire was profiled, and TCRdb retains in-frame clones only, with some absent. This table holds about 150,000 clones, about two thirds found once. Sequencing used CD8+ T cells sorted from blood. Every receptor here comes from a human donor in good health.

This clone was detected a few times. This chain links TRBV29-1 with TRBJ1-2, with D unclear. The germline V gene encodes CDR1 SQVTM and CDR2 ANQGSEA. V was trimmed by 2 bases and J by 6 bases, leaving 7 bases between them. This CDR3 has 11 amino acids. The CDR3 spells CSVELDNGYTF. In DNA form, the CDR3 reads TGCAGCGTTGAACTCGATAATGGCTACACCTTC.

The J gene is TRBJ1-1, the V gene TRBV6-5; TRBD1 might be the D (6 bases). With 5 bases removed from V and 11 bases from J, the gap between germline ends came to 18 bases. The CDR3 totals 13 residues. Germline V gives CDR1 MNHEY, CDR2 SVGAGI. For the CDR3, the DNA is TGTGCCAGCAGTCCACAGGGTAGCCAAGATGCTTTCTTT. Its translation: CASSPQGSQDAFF.

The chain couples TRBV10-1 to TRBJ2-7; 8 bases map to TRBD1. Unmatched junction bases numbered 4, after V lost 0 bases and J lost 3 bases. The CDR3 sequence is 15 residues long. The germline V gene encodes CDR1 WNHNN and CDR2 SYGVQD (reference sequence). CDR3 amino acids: CASSESGQGLYEQYF. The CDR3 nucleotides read TGCGCCAGCAGTGAGTCCGGACAGGGTCTCTACGAGCAGTACTTC.

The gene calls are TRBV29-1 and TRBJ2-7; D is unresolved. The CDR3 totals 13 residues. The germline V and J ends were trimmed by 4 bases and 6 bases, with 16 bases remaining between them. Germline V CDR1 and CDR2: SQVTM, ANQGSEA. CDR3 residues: CSVVNLEIGEQYF. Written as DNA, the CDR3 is TGCAGCGTTGTTAACCTGGAGATCGGCGAGCAGTACTTC.

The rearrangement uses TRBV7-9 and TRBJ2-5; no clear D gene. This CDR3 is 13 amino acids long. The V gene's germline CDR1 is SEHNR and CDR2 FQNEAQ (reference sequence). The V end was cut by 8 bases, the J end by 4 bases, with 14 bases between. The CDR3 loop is CASGWSVRETQYF. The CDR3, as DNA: TGTGCCAGCGGGTGGAGCGTCCGAGAGACCCAGTACTTC.

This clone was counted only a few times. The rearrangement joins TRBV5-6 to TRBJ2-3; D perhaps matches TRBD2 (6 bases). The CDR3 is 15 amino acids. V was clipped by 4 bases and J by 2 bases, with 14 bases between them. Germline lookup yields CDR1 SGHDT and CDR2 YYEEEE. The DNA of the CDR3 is TGTGCCAGCAGCGTGGAGGGTGAGACCACAGATACGCAGTATTTT. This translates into CASSVEGETTDTQYF.

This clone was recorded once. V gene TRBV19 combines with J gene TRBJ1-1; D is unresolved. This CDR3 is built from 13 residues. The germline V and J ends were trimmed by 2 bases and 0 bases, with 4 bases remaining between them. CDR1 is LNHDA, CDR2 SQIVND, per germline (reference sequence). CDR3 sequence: CASSITLNTEAFF. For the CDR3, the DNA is TGTGCCAGTAGTATAACACTGAACACTGAAGCTTTCTTT. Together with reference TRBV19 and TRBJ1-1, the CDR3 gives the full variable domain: DGGITQSPKYLFRKEGQNVTLSCEQNLNHDAMYWYRQDPGQGLRLIYYSQIVNDFQKGDIAEGYSVSREKKESFPLTVTSAQKNPTAFYLCASSITLNTEAFFGQGTRLTVV.

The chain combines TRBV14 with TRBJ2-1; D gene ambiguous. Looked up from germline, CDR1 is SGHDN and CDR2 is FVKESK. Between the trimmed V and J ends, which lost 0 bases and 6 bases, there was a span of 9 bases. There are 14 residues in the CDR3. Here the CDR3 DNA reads TGTGCCAGCAGCCAAGACGCAGGTCGCAATGAGCAGTTCTTC. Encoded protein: CASSQDAGRNEQFF.